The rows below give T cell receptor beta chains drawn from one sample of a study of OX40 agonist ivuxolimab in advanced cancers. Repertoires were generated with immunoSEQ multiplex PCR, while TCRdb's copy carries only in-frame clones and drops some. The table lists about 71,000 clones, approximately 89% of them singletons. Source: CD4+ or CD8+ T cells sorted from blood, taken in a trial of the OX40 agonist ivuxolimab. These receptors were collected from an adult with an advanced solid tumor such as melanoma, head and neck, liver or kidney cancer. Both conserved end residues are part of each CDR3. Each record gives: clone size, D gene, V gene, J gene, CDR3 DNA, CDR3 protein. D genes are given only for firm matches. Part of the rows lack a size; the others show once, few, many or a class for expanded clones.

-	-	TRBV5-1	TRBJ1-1	TGCGCCAGCAGCTGGGGGGAGGGAGTAGAAGCTTTCTTT	CASSWGEGVEAFF
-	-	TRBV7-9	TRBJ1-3	TGTGCCAGCAGCTTAGGCGGCTCTGGAAACACCATATATTTT	CASSLGGSGNTIYF
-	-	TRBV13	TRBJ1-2	TGTGCCAGCAGCTTATTAAGTTCCGGGGGGAATGGCTACACCTTC	CASSLLSSGGNGYTF
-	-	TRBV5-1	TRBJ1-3	TGCGCCAGCAGCTTGGGGACAGTAGCTGGAAACACCATATATTTT	CASSLGTVAGNTIYF
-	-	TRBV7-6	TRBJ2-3	TGTGCCAGCAGCTTAGTAGGGGGGCGGGATACGCAGTATTTT	CASSLVGGRDTQYF
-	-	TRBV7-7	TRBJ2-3	TGTGCTAGCAGCCGGGACTTCGGAACAGATACGCAGTATTTT	CASSRDFGTDTQYF
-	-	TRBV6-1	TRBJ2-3	TGTGCCAGCAGTGAGCGGGCTGGCCCAGATACGCAGTATTTT	CASSERAGPDTQYF
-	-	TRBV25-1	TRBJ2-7	TGTGCCAGCAGTGCTTCGTTATACGAGCAGTACTTC	CASSASLYEQYF
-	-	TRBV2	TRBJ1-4	TGTGCCAGCAGTGAGCGGAGTAATGAAAAACTGTTTTTT	CASSERSNEKLFF
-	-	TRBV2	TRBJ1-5	TGTGCCAGCAGTGACCAGGGTACGGGCAATCAGCCCCAGCATTTT	CASSDQGTGNQPQHF
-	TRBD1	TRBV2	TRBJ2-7	TGTGCCAGCACCCGGGACAGGGGCTACGAGCAGTACTTC	CASTRDRGYEQYF
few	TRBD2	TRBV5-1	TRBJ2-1	TGCGCCAGCAGCGATGTGGTTAGCGGGACTGGGGGGCAGTTCTTC	CASSDVVSGTGGQFF
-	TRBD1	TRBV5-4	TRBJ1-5	TGTGCCAGCAGCTTATCCGGGACAGGGGCTGGTCAGCCCCAGCATTTT	CASSLSGTGAGQPQHF
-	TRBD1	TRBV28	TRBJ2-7	TGTGCCAGCAGTTTCGGGACAGACTACGAGCAGTACTTC	CASSFGTDYEQYF
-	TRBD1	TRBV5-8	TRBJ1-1	TGTGCCAGCAGAGGACAGGAAAACACTGAAGCTTTCTTT	CASRGQENTEAFF
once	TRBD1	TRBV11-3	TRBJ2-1	TGTGCCAGCAGCCCTCGGACAGGTATCCATGAGCAGTTCTTC	CASSPRTGIHEQFF
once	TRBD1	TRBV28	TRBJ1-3	TGTGCCAGCAGTCCCGACAGGGCCCTAGGAAACACCATATATTTT	CASSPDRALGNTIYF
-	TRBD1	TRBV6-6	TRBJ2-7	TGTGCCAGCAGTTCTCATCCGGGACAGGGGAACAACGAGCAGTACTTC	CASSSHPGQGNNEQYF
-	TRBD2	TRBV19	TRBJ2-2	TGTGCCAGTAGACGTCTAGCGGGAGGTGCAACAAGTGGCGGGGAGCTGTTTTTT	CASRRLAGGATSGGELFF